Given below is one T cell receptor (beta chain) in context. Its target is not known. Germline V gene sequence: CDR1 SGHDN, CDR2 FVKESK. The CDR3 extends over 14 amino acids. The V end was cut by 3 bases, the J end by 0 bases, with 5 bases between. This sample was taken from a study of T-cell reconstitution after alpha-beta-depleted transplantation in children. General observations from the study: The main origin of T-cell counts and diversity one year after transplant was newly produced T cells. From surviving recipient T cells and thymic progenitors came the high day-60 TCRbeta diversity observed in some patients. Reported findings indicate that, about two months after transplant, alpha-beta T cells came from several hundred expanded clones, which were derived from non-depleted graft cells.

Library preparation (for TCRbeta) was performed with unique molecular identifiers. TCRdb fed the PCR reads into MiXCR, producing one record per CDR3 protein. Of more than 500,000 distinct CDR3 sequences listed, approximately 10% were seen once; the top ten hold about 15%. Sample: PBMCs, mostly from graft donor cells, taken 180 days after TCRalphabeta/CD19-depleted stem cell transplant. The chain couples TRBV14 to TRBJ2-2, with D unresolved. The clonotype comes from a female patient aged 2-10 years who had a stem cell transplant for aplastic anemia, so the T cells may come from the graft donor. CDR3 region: CASSHVPNTGELFF. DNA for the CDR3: TGTGCCAGCAGCCATGTACCGAACACCGGGGAGCTGTTTTTT.